This section outlines one TCR beta chain sequence together with its context. Its antigen remains unidentified. V trimming: 0 bases; J trimming: 5 bases; junction bases outside the gene matches: 6. The CDR3 has 15 amino acids. CDR1 and CDR2 from the germline V gene are SGHDT and YYEEEE. Only in-frame clones appear in the TCRdb table, and some are missing; sequencing was by immunoSEQ multiplex PCR. The profile covers 22,000 or so clones, with 78% appearing a single time and 0.42% taken by the ten largest. This sample was taken from a study of STAT5B mutations in CD4+ large granular lymphocyte leukemia. Points from the study as a whole: TRBV06-family usage was enriched in top patient clones (8/27) versus controls (2/35).

The clonotype originates from a human donor in good health. V gene TRBV5-6 combines with J gene TRBJ2-5; TRBD1 matches at 8 bases. Source material: CD4+ T cells from blood buffy coats. The DNA for the CDR3 is TGTGCCAGCAGCTTGGACCAGGGGGCGTCGGAGACCCAGTACTTC. This translates into CASSLDQGASETQYF.